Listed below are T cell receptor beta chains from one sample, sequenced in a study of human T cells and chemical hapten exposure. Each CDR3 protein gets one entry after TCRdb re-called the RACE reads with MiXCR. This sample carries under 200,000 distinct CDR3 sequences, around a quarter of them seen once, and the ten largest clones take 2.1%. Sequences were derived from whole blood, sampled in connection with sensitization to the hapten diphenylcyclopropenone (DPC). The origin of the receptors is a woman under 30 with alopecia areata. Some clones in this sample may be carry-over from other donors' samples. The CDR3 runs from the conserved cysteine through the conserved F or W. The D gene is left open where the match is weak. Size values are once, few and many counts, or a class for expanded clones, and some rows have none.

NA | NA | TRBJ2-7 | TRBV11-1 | CASSPRSTGINEQYF | TGTGCCAGCAGCCCACGGTCCACAGGGATTAACGAGCAGTACTTC
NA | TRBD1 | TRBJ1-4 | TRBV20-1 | CSARDPGTGEKLFF | TGCAGTGCTAGAGATCCCGGGACAGGAGAAAAACTGTTTTTT
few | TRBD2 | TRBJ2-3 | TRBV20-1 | CSARDSGRANVDTQYF | TGCAGTGCTAGAGATTCTGGGAGGGCAAATGTAGATACGCAGTATTTT
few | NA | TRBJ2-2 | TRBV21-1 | CASSWTSGRADTGELFF | TGTGCCAGCAGCTGGACTAGCGGGAGGGCCGATACCGGGGAGCTGTTTTTT
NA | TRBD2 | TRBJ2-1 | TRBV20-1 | CSAHLHASGSSDEQFF | TGCAGTGCCCACCTCCACGCTAGCGGGAGTAGCGATGAGCAGTTCTTC
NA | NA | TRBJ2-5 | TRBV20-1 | CSARKQQETQYF | TGCAGTGCTAGGAAACAGCAAGAGACCCAGTACTTC
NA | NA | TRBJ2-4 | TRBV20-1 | CSASVLAKNIQYF | TGCAGTGCTAGTGTCTTAGCCAAAAACATTCAGTACTTC
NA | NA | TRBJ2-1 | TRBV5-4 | CASHSGGAGAYNEQFF | TGTGCCAGCCACTCTGGGGGGGCGGGAGCCTACAATGAGCAGTTCTTC
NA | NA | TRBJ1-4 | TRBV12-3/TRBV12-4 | CASSSTATNEKLFF | TGTGCCAGCAGTTCCACAGCAACTAATGAAAAACTGTTTTTT
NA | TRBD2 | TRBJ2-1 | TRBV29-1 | CSAPRAGDYNEQFF | TGCAGCGCCCCACGAGCGGGAGACTACAATGAGCAGTTCTTC
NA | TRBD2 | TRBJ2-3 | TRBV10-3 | CAISGSGGTDTQYF | TGTGCCATCAGTGGTAGCGGGGGGACAGATACGCAGTATTTT
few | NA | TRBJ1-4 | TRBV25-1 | CASGDIHDEKLFF | TGTGCCAGCGGGGACATACATGATGAAAAACTGTTTTTT
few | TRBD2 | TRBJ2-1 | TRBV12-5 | CASGSSLRLAVYNEQFF | TGTGCTAGTGGTTCCTCCCTCCGACTAGCGGTCTACAATGAGCAGTTCTTC
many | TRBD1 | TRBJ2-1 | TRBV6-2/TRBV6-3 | CASSPGTGDHNEQFF | TGTGCCAGCAGCCCGGGGACAGGCGATCACAATGAGCAGTTCTTC
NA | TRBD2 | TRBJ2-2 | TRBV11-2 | CASSLKIAGGFGELFF | TGTGCCAGCAGCTTAAAGATAGCGGGAGGTTTCGGGGAGCTGTTTTTT
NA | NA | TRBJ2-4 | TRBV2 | CASSERWKDIQYF | TGTGCCAGCAGTGAACGCTGGAAGGACATTCAGTACTTC
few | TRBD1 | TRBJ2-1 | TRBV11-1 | CASSLGLQGSEQFF | TGTGCCAGCAGCTTGGGCCTACAGGGGAGTGAGCAGTTCTTC
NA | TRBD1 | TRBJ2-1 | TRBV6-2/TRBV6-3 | CATMGQGYNEQFF | TGTGCCACCATGGGACAGGGCTACAATGAGCAGTTCTTC
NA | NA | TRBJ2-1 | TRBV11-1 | CASSLAAERGHEQFF | TGTGCCAGCAGCTTAGCGGCGGAACGGGGGCATGAGCAGTTCTTC
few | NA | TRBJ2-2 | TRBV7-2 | CASLAYLDGELFF | TGTGCCAGCCTGGCATACCTAGACGGGGAGCTGTTTTTT
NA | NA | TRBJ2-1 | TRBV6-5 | CASSYGGEGQFF | TGTGCCAGCAGTTACGGCGGAGAAGGGCAGTTCTTC
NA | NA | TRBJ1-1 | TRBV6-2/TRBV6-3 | CASSYAQHRAFF | TGTGCCAGCAGTTACGCTCAGCATCGGGCTTTCTTT
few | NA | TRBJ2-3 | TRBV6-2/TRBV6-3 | CASSSRVEPDTQYF | TGTGCCAGCAGTTCCAGAGTCGAACCAGATACGCAGTATTTT
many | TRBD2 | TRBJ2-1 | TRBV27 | CASSLAGGPISNEQFF | TGTGCCAGCAGTTTAGCGGGGGGGCCGATCTCCAATGAGCAGTTCTTC
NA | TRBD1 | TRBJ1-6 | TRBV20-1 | CSARDRDRVASNSPLHF | TGCAGTGCTAGAGATCGGGACAGGGTAGCTTCTAATTCACCCCTCCACTTT
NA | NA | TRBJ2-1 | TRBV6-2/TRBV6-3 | CASRGSGIRYNEQFF | TGTGCCAGCAGGGGTTCAGGAATACGCTACAATGAGCAGTTCTTC
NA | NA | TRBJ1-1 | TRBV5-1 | CASSPGGGTEAFF | TGCGCCAGCAGCCCGGGGGGCGGCACTGAAGCTTTCTTT
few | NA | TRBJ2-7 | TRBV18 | CASSPEMTGSEQYF | TGTGCCAGCTCACCTGAGATGACAGGTTCCGAGCAGTACTTC
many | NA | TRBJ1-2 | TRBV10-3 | CAISEGSWGYTF | TGTGCCATCAGTGAGGGGAGTTGGGGCTACACCTTC
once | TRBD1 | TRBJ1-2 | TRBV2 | CASTPQGVVGYTF | TGTGCCAGCACCCCACAGGGGGTGGTCGGCTACACCTTC
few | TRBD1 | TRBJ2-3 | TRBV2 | CASSEPTGGFLKHSTDTQYF | TGTGCCAGCAGTGAACCCACAGGGGGATTTTTGAAACATTCTACAGATACGCAGTATTTT
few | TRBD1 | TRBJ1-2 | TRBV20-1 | CSARQGAGGYTF | TGCAGTGCTAGGCAGGGGGCGGGTGGCTACACCTTC
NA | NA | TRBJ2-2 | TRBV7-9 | CASSFTGQVRGELFF | TGTGCCAGCAGCTTTACAGGCCAGGTCCGCGGGGAGCTGTTTTTT
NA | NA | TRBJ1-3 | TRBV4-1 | CANSQASSGNTIYF | TGCGCCAACAGCCAAGCCAGCTCTGGAAACACCATATATTTT
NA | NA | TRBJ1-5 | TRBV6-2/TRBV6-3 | CATGQSSNQPQHF | TGTGCCACGGGGCAGAGTAGCAATCAGCCCCAGCATTTT
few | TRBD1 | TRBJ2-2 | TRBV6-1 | CASSDQGGYGELFF | TGTGCCAGCAGTGACCAAGGGGGCTACGGGGAGCTGTTTTTT
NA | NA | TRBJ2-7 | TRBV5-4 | CASSSHIGGSSYEQYF | TGTGCCAGCAGCTCTCACATCGGGGGTAGCTCCTACGAGCAGTACTTC
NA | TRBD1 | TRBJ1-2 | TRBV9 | CASSGSGDRDSRYGYTF | TGTGCCAGCAGCGGGTCCGGGGACAGGGACTCTCGCTATGGCTACACCTTC
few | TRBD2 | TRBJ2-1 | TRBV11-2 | CASSHPAGGRSEQFF | TGTGCCAGCAGCCACCCGGCGGGGGGCAGGAGTGAGCAGTTCTTC
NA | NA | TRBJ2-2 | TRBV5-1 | CASSFTLDSTGELFF | TGCGCCAGCAGCTTTACCCTCGATAGCACCGGGGAGCTGTTTTTT
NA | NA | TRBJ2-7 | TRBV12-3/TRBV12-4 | CASSFVGQQSSYEQYF | TGTGCCAGCAGTTTCGTCGGCCAACAGAGCTCCTACGAGCAGTACTTC
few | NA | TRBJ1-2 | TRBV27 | CASSFSWGNYGYTF | TGTGCCAGCAGTTTTTCGTGGGGAAACTATGGCTACACCTTC
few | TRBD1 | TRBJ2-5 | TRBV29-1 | CSVEVQGDYQETQYF | TGCAGCGTTGAAGTCCAGGGGGATTACCAAGAGACCCAGTACTTC
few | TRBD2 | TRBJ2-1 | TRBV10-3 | CAISELAGGYNEQFF | TGTGCCATCAGTGAACTAGCGGGAGGGTACAATGAGCAGTTCTTC
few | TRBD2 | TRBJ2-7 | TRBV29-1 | CSVVSGSIYEQYF | TGCAGCGTTGTTAGCGGGAGTATCTACGAGCAGTACTTC
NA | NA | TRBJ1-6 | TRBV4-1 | CASSQEASSYNSPLHF | TGCGCCAGCAGCCAAGAGGCAAGCTCCTATAATTCACCCCTCCACTTT
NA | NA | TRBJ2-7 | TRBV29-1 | CSVLQGAEYF | TGCAGCGTCCTGCAAGGCGCCGAGTACTTC
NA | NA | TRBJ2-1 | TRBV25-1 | CASSLGNGAPFF | TGTGCCAGCAGTCTGGGGAACGGGGCCCCCTTCTTC
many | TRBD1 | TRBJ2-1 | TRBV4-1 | CASSQEDPGQGKDEQFF | TGCGCCAGCAGCCAAGAGGACCCGGGACAGGGAAAGGATGAGCAGTTCTTC
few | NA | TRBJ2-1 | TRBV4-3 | CASSPTRDRYTPIHEQFF | TGCGCCAGCAGCCCTACTCGAGACAGGTACACCCCCATCCATGAGCAGTTCTTC
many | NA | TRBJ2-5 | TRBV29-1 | CSVDRDLSETQYF | TGCAGCGTTGACCGGGACCTATCGGAGACCCAGTACTTC
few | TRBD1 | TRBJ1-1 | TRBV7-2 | CASSPRTGGIEAFF | TGTGCCAGCAGCCCACGGACAGGGGGCATTGAAGCTTTCTTT
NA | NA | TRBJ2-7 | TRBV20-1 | CSAPKGGIYEQYF | TGCAGTGCCCCCAAGGGGGGTATATACGAGCAGTACTTC
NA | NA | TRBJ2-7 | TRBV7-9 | CASSSLSPGAGGESSYEQYF | TGTGCCAGCAGCTCCCTATCACCCGGGGCAGGCGGAGAATCGTCCTACGAGCAGTACTTC
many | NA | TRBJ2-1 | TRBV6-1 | CASSYRGAFGDEQFF | TGTGCCAGCAGTTACCGGGGCGCCTTTGGGGATGAGCAGTTCTTC
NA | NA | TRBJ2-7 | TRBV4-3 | CASSQDLGITYEQYF | TGTGCCAGCAGCCAAGACCTAGGAATTACCTACGAGCAGTACTTC
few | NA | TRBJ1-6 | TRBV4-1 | CASSRDAGESPLHF | TGCGCCAGCAGCCGGGACGCTGGAGAATCACCCCTCCACTTT
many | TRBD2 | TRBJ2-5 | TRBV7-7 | CASSSRLAGAQETQYF | TGTGCCAGCAGCTCCAGACTAGCGGGAGCTCAAGAGACCCAGTACTTC
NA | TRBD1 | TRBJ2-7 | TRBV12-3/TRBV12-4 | CASTLASGDSSYEQYF | TGTGCCAGCACTCTAGCCTCCGGGGACAGTTCCTACGAGCAGTACTTC
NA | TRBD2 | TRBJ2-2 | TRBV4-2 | CASSQEGGSGELFF | TGTGCCAGCAGCCAAGAGGGAGGGTCCGGGGAGCTGTTTTTT